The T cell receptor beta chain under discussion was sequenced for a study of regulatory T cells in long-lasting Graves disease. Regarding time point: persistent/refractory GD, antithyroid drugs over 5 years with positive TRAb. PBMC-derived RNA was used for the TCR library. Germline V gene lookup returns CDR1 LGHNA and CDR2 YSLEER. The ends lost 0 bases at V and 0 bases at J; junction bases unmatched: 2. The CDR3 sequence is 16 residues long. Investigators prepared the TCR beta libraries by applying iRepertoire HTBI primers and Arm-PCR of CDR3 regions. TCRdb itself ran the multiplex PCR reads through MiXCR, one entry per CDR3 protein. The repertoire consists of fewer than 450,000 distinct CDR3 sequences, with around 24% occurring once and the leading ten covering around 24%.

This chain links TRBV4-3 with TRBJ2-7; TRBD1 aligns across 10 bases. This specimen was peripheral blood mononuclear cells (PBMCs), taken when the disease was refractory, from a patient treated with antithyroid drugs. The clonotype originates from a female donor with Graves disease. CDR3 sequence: CASSQDGTGVSYEQYF. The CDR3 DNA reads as TGCGCCAGCAGCCAAGATGGGACAGGGGTCTCCTACGAGCAGTACTTC.